This T cell receptor (beta chain) was retrieved from a study of regulatory T cells in long-lasting Graves disease. About this clonotype itself: One junction end does not reproduce the germline sequence, and a read error may be involved.

HTBI primers from iRepertoire and Arm-PCR of CDR3 regions yielded the TCR beta libraries. TCRdb independently ran MiXCR on the multiplex PCR reads; one entry per CDR3 protein. This sample has approximately 400,000 distinct CDR3 sequences, with around 16% found just once. Germline V gene data show CDR1 as ENHRY and CDR2 as SYGVKD. There are 14 residues in the CDR3. The time point denotes: newly diagnosed GD, antithyroid drugs for less than 3 months. PBMC RNA served as the TCR library source. The source of this sequence is a female donor with Graves disease. This chain joins TRBV10-3 and TRBJ1-2; no definite D call. The sample here was peripheral blood mononuclear cells (PBMCs), taken at new diagnosis, from a patient treated with antithyroid drugs. The CDR3 here is CAISESSFNYDYTF. The CDR3 bases are TGTGCCATCAGTGAGAGTTCCTTTAACTATGACTACACCTTC.